Listed here are 21 T cell receptor beta chains from one sample, sequenced in a study of shared clonotypes between healthy human individuals. The naive CD8 fraction comprised CD45RO-negative cells positively selected for CCR7 and excluded terminally differentiated effector memory CD45RA+ cells. Generated by immunoSEQ multiplex PCR, the TCRdb table keeps only in-frame clones and is missing some. This table has around 1.9 million clones, roughly 91% appearing once. The source material was naive CD8+ T cells from PBMCs. Receptor source: a man younger than 30 in good health. Some clones in this sample may be carry-over from other donors' samples.

The chain employs TRBV11-2 and TRBJ2-7; D gene uncertain. Trimming took 3 bases from V and 6 from J, leaving 12 bases between them. Germline CDR1 reads SGHAT; CDR2 reads FQNNGV. The CDR3 sequence is 13 residues long. The CDR3 is CASSFPVPGEQYF. The CDR3 DNA reads as TGTGCCAGCAGCTTTCCAGTCCCCGGCGAGCAGTACTTC.

The V call is TRBV10-1, the J call TRBJ2-7; no clear D gene. V dropped 2 bases and J dropped 1 base, with 9 bases sitting between them. Germline values: CDR1 WNHNN, CDR2 SYGVQD (reference sequence). The CDR3 totals 14 residues. The chain's CDR3 is CASSEGRGSYEQYF. CDR3 sequence (DNA): TGCGCCAGCAGTGAGGGACGCGGATCCTACGAGCAGTACTTC.

Notes on this clone: Other nucleotide sequences from this sample produce the same CDR3. The chain has TRBV27 and TRBJ2-2, with D perhaps being TRBD1 or TRBD2 (5 bases each). Germline V gene data show CDR1 as MNHEY and CDR2 as SMNVEV (reference sequence). The CDR3 is made up of 13 amino acids. V was pared by 3 bases and J by 5 bases, with 7 bases between. CDR3: CASSLRGTGELFF. CDR3 DNA: TGTGCCAGCAGTTTGAGGGGAACCGGGGAGCTGTTTTTT.

The chain couples TRBV7-9 to TRBJ1-6, with D perhaps TRBD1 (5 bases). This CDR3 spans 14 amino acids. Germline-derived CDR1 and CDR2 are SEHNR and FQNEAQ (reference sequence). V lost 6 bases and J lost 7, with 13 bases in between. The CDR3 region is CASSPGTSNSPLHF. CDR3 bases: TGTGCCAGCAGTCCCGGGACGTCCAATTCACCCCTCCACTTT.

This clone appeared a single time. At the DNA level, this CDR3 is encoded by other sequences in the same sample as well. The V call is TRBV5-6, the J call TRBJ2-7; D gene ambiguous. Germline CDR1 reads SGHDT; CDR2 reads YYEEEE. This CDR3 has 14 amino acids. The germline V and J ends were trimmed by 2 bases and 4 bases, with 13 bases remaining between them. In nucleotides, the CDR3 is TGTGCCAGCAGCTTACTCGACGGATCTTACGAGCAGTACTTC. This encodes CASSLLDGSYEQYF.

V usage is TRBV28 and J usage is TRBJ2-7; the D gene is possibly TRBD2 (5 bases). The CDR3 runs 14 residues. V was clipped by 2 bases and J by 2 bases, with 10 bases between them. Germline V gene lookup returns CDR1 MDHEN and CDR2 SYDVKM. CDR3 in DNA: TGTGCCAGCAGTTTAGTAAGCGGCACCTACGAGCAGTACTTC. This codes for CASSLVSGTYEQYF.

The V call is TRBV4-3, the J call TRBJ2-5; the D is unclear. The CDR3 runs to 13 residues. The germline gives CDR1 LGHNA, CDR2 YSLEER. V was shortened by 0 bases and J by 5 bases, with 7 bases between the two germline ends. This chain's CDR3 is CASSQEAGETQYF. The CDR3 DNA reads as TGCGCCAGCAGCCAAGAAGCCGGGGAGACCCAGTACTTC.

This chain uses TRBV6-5 with TRBJ1-2, with D perhaps TRBD1 (5 bases). Germline V gene sequence: CDR1 MNHEY, CDR2 SVGAGI. The CDR3 contains 14 residues. Trimming removed 2 bases at V and 3 bases at J, with 10 bases between. CDR3 amino acids: CASSYNGGDYGYTF. Written as DNA, the CDR3 is TGTGCCAGCAGTTACAATGGGGGTGACTATGGCTACACCTTC.

V gene TRBV4-1 combines with J gene TRBJ2-7; TRBD1 matches 8 bases. This CDR3 has 19 residues. V trimming: 1 base; J trimming: 7 bases; junction bases outside the gene matches: 21. Germline values: CDR1 MGHRA, CDR2 YSYEKL. This chain's CDR3 is CASSQGETGVASIVYEQYF. The CDR3 DNA reads TGCGCCAGCAGCCAAGGGGAGACAGGGGTGGCTAGCATTGTCTATGAGCAGTACTTC.

The V and J genes are TRBV27 and TRBJ2-2, with D perhaps assigned TRBD1 or TRBD2 (5 bases each). Germline CDR1 and CDR2: MNHEY and SMNVEV (reference sequence). V dropped 2 bases and J dropped 3 bases, with 10 bases sitting between them. The CDR3 totals 15 residues. The DNA of the CDR3 is TGTGCCAGCAGTTTAAGGGACGGAGACACCGGGGAGCTGTTTTTT. This sequence encodes CASSLRDGDTGELFF.

The rearrangement links TRBV28 to TRBJ2-1, with 9 positions matching TRBD1. The ends lost 3 bases at V and 9 bases at J; junction bases unmatched: 12. The CDR3 contains 16 residues. The germline V gene has CDR1 MDHEN and CDR2 SYDVKM. CDR3 sequence: CASSLTGGLGGGEQFF. In nucleotides, the CDR3 is TGTGCCAGCAGTTTGACAGGGGGGCTCGGAGGAGGTGAGCAGTTCTTC.

This chain connects TRBV5-6 to TRBJ1-2; D possibly corresponds to TRBD1 (5 bases). Trimming stripped 3 bases from V and 2 bases from J, with 23 bases between. The germline V gene has CDR1 SGHDT and CDR2 YYEEEE. The CDR3 runs 18 residues. In nucleotides, the CDR3 is TGTGCCAGCAGCTCCCAACTACTAATCCAGGGAGGGAACTATGGCTACACCTTC. This gives the protein CASSSQLLIQGGNYGYTF.

This rearrangement joins TRBV11-2 to TRBJ2-5; no clear D gene. V was cut by 0 bases and J by 4 bases, with 12 bases left in between. Germline assignment: CDR1 SGHAT and CDR2 FQNNGV. This CDR3 is built from 15 residues. The CDR3 DNA reads as TGTGCCAGCAGCTTAGAGTTTGGGTGGGGAGAGACCCAGTACTTC. This translates into CASSLEFGWGETQYF.

V and J are TRBV21-1 and TRBJ2-3; TRBD2, the table's D call, lacks a check against the DNA. TRBV21-1 is a pseudogene. This CDR3 has 17 residues. DNA for the CDR3: TGTGCCAGCAGCAAAGTGTCTAGCGGGACGAGCACAGATACGCAGTATTTT. This gives the protein CASSKVSSGTSTDTQYF.

This rearrangement joins TRBV13 to TRBJ2-7; D unclear. The germline V and J ends were trimmed by 5 bases and 5 bases, with 13 bases remaining between them. This CDR3 is built from 13 residues. Germline-derived CDR1 and CDR2 are PRHDT and FYEKMQ (reference sequence). CDR3 amino acids: CASSPSLVNEQYF. Written as DNA, the CDR3 is TGTGCCAGCAGCCCCTCCTTGGTGAACGAGCAGTACTTC.

The V and J genes are TRBV7-9 and TRBJ2-2, with a weak D call TRBD1 (6 bases). From germline, CDR1 is SEHNR and CDR2 FQNEAQ (reference sequence). This CDR3 is 13 amino acids long. V lost 4 bases, J lost 6 bases, and 9 bases lay in between. The CDR3 loop reads CASSWAGAGELFF. The CDR3 DNA reads TGTGCCAGCAGCTGGGCAGGGGCCGGGGAGCTGTTTTTT.

Comment on this clone: Other nucleotide sequences in the sample specify the same CDR3. The chain joins TRBV14 to TRBJ2-1, with D hard to call. V lost 0 bases to trimming and J lost 4 bases, with 1 base between them. The germline V gene encodes CDR1 SGHDN and CDR2 FVKESK. CDR3 length equals 12 residues. The CDR3 DNA reads as TGTGCCAGCAGCCAAGATTACAATGAGCAGTTCTTC. Amino acid sequence: CASSQDYNEQFF.

V is TRBV27 and J is TRBJ1-2; weak D call: TRBD1 (6 bases). The V end was cut by 2 bases, the J end by 8 bases, with 21 bases between. The CDR3 is 16 residues long. CDR1 is MNHEY, CDR2 SMNVEV, per germline (reference sequence). The CDR3 sequence is CASSLSRGNAIWGYTF. CDR3 nucleotides: TGTGCCAGCAGTTTAAGCAGGGGAAACGCTATTTGGGGCTACACCTTC.

In its sample, this clone was seen once. The same CDR3 is also encoded by other DNA sequences in this sample. V is TRBV7-9 and J is TRBJ2-7; TRBD1 or TRBD2 may be the D gene (5 bases each). The CDR3 spans 14 residues. The germline V gene has CDR1 SEHNR and CDR2 FQNEAQ (reference sequence). V was shortened by 3 bases and J by 2 bases, with 11 bases between the two germline ends. Here the CDR3 DNA reads TGTGCCAGCAGCTTGTGGGACGGCCCCTACGAGCAGTACTTC. Its translation is CASSLWDGPYEQYF.

This clone was seen only once. V usage is TRBV5-6 and J usage is TRBJ2-7; no reliable D call. Per the germline V gene, CDR1 is SGHDT and CDR2 is YYEEEE. The CDR3 sequence is 14 residues long. Trimming removed 2 bases from V and 3 bases from J, with 12 bases in between. CDR3 bases: TGTGCCAGCAGCTTTACGCACGGAGTCTACGAGCAGTACTTC. Translated: CASSFTHGVYEQYF. The whole variable domain, remainder taken from reference TRBV5-6 and TRBJ2-7, is DAGVTQSPTHLIKTRGQQVTLRCSPKSGHDTVSWYQQALGQGPQFIFQYYEEEERQRGNFPDRFSGHQFPNYSSELNVNALLLGDSALYLCASSFTHGVYEQYFGPGTRLTVT.

This clone was found once. The genes are TRBV4-3 and TRBJ2-1; D unclear. The CDR3 spans 15 residues. Trimming left V 2 bases short and J 0 bases short, with 8 bases between. Germline V gene lookup returns CDR1 LGHNA and CDR2 YSLEER. The CDR3 DNA sequence: TGCGCCAGCAGCCAACTTCTAAGCTCCTACAATGAGCAGTTCTTC. This codes for CASSQLLSSYNEQFF.